The sequence of this TCR beta chain was determined in a study of Ad26.COV2.S vaccination and SARS-CoV-2 variants. Notes on the study in general: Vaccine recipients and placebo recipients showed similar non-spike TCR breadth.

The repertoire was sequenced with immunoSEQ multiplex PCR; TCRdb's copy has only in-frame clones and lacks some. The data contain 350,000 to 500,000 clones, around nine tenths of them seen just once; the ten biggest clones take up less than 4.5%. Treatment specified: over 15 received Ad26.COV2.S at low or high dose, single or two shots; about 5 received placebo; per-sample allocation not given. Samples were taken on day 63 after the first vaccine or placebo injection. On this clone itself: Its matching antigen is unknown.

The V and J ends lost 1 base and 2 bases respectively, with 12 bases between them. Germline V gene lookup returns CDR1 LNHDA and CDR2 SQIVND (reference sequence). The CDR3 runs to 15 residues. V and J are TRBV19 and TRBJ2-7, with D perhaps assigned TRBD1 or TRBD2 (5 bases each). The material was peripheral blood, obtained in a trial of Ad26.COV2.S vaccine versus placebo. The sequence came from a person aged 18-60 years who received the Ad26.COV2.S COVID-19 vaccine or a placebo. CDR3 amino acids: CASSIAGPSPYEQYF. CDR3 DNA: TGTGCCAGTAGTATAGCGGGGCCTTCACCCTACGAGCAGTACTTC.